Sequencing of this T cell receptor beta chain was carried out in a study of Ad26.COV2.S vaccination and SARS-CoV-2 variants. Study overall: Doses of Ad26.COV2.S were injected into muscle once or twice, 56 days apart. Findings of the study overall: Substantial breadth was reported for post-vaccination spike-specific CD8+ and CD4+ T cells.

Treatment noted: roughly 18 received Ad26.COV2.S at low or high dose, single or two shots; 5 received placebo; per-sample allocation not given. Collection of the samples took place on day 63 after the first injection of vaccine or placebo. Donation was by an adult aged 18-55 years who was in Boston. Expression of Wuhan-strain SARS-CoV-2 spike came from the Ad26 vector that formed the vaccine. This CDR3 spans 14 amino acids. Germline V CDR1 and CDR2: SGHVS, FNYEAQ. V was clipped by 5 bases and J by 7 bases, with 17 bases between them. About this clone itself: What it binds is not known.

Using immunoSEQ multiplex PCR, the repertoire was profiled, and TCRdb retains in-frame clones only, with some absent. This table holds some 460,000 clones, 80% to 90% found once. This clonotype originated in a person aged 18-65 years who received the Ad26.COV2.S COVID-19 vaccine or a placebo. This specimen was peripheral blood, taken in a trial of Ad26.COV2.S vaccine versus placebo. V is TRBV7-6 and J is TRBJ1-1; D might be TRBD1 (5 bases). The CDR3 DNA is TGTGCCAGCAGCCCCGGGGAGGACGGGGGTGAAGCTTTCTTT. Its translation: CASSPGEDGGEAFF.